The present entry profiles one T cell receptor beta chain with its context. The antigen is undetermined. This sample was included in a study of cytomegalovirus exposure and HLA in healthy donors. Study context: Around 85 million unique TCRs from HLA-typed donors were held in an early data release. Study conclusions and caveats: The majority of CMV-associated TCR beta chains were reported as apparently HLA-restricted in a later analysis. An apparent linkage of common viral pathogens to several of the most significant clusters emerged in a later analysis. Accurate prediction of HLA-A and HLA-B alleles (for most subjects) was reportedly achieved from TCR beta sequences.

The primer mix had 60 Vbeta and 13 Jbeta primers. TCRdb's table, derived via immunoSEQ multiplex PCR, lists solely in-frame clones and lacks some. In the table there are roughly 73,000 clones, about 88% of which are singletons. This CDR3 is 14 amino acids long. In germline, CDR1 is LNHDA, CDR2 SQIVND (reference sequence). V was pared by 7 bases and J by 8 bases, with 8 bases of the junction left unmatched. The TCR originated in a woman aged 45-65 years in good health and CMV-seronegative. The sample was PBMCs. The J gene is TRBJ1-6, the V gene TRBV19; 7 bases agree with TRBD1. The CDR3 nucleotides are TGTGCCAGTACAGGAGGGGACAGATATTCACCCCTCCACTTT. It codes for CASTGGDRYSPLHF.